The 18 T cell receptor beta chains below were found in one sample sequenced in a study of Ad26.COV2.S vaccination and SARS-CoV-2 variants. As for treatment: roughly 18 received Ad26.COV2.S at low or high dose, single or two shots; roughly five received placebo; per-sample allocation not given. Specimens were obtained on day 63 following the first vaccine or placebo injection. The method was immunoSEQ multiplex PCR; TCRdb's version includes in-frame clones alone and lacks a portion of them. Here the sample spans 300,000 to 350,000 clones, about 88% being singletons. The source was peripheral blood, collected in a trial of Ad26.COV2.S vaccine versus placebo. The receptors stem from a person between 18 and 60 years old who received the Ad26.COV2.S COVID-19 vaccine or a placebo.

This rearrangement joins TRBV7-3 to TRBJ2-3; D possibly matches TRBD1 or TRBD2 (5 bases each). Germline CDR1 SGHTA, CDR2 FQGTGA. V was clipped by 5 bases and J by 0 bases, with 15 bases between them. There are 16 residues in the CDR3. The CDR3 reads CASSPQGAASTDTQYF. CDR3 DNA: TGTGCCAGCAGCCCTCAGGGAGCGGCCAGCACAGATACGCAGTATTTT.

A remark on this clone: The sample holds other DNA sequences that translate to the same CDR3. This chain links TRBV5-1 with TRBJ1-1; D is unresolved. CDR3 size: 15 residues. V shed 2 bases and J shed 1 base, with 12 bases lying between them. CDR1 is SGHRS, CDR2 YFSETQ, per germline. The CDR3 here is CASSLSPRPNTEAFF. The CDR3 coding sequence is TGCGCCAGCAGCTTATCCCCTCGGCCGAACACTGAAGCTTTCTTT.

This chain links TRBV6-1 with TRBJ1-6; D is unclear. This CDR3 comprises 16 residues. CDR1 is MNHNS and CDR2 is SASEGT in the germline V gene. The V and J ends lost 2 bases and 0 bases respectively, with 8 bases between them. CDR3: CASSEQEYSYNSPLHF. CDR3 DNA: TGTGCCAGCAGTGAACAGGAATACTCCTATAATTCACCCCTCCACTTT.

This clone was recorded once. V gene TRBV4-1 combines with J gene TRBJ1-2, with D unclear. This CDR3 is 16 amino acids long. Germline-derived CDR1 and CDR2 are MGHRA and YSYEKL. V lost 0 bases and J 8 bases, leaving 19 bases between the germline ends. The CDR3: CASSQDPTLLEEGYTF. In DNA, the CDR3 is TGCGCCAGCAGCCAAGATCCCACGCTACTGGAGGAGGGCTACACCTTC.

The rearrangement links TRBV28 to TRBJ1-1, with no clear D. The germline gives CDR1 MDHEN, CDR2 SYDVKM. CDR3 length: 13 residues. V was cut by 6 bases and J by 0 bases, with 8 bases left in between. CDR3 region: CASRDDMNTEAFF. The CDR3 nucleotides are TGTGCCAGCAGAGACGACATGAACACTGAAGCTTTCTTT.

The chain joins TRBV29-1 to TRBJ2-4, with D hard to call. In germline, CDR1 is SQVTM, CDR2 ANQGSEA. V lost 4 bases and J 4 bases, leaving 8 bases between the germline ends. This CDR3 contains 12 residues. CDR3 DNA sequence: TGCAGCGTTGTTCCCGATAAAAACATTCAGTACTTC. Amino acid sequence: CSVVPDKNIQYF.

The chain couples TRBV7-9 to TRBJ2-7, with D perhaps TRBD2 (6 bases). V was trimmed by 5 bases and J by 4 bases, leaving 12 bases between them. Germline V gives CDR1 SEHNR, CDR2 FQNEAQ (reference sequence). This CDR3 has 13 amino acids. For the CDR3, the DNA is TGTGCCAGCAGCGCCCCCGGGAGTTACGAGCAGTACTTC. This gives the protein CASSAPGSYEQYF.

V gene TRBV6-2 or TRBV6-3 combines with J gene TRBJ1-1, with 8 bases aligning to TRBD1. J gave up 1 base and V 2 bases, and 3 bases lay outside the gene matches. CDR3 length equals 15 residues. Germline V gene lookup returns CDR1 MNHEY and CDR2 SVGEGT. The CDR3 nucleotides are TGTGCCAGCAGTTACAACGGACAGGGGAACACTGAAGCTTTCTTT. It encodes CASSYNGQGNTEAFF.

The V gene is TRBV10-3, the J gene TRBJ2-7; perhaps D is TRBD1 or TRBD2 (6 bases each). This CDR3 is 15 amino acids long. Trimming left V 2 bases short and J 3 bases short, with 14 bases between. Germline CDR1 is ENHRY and CDR2 is SYGVKD. CDR3 nucleotides: TGTGCCATCAGTGAGCTCAAGGGGGGCAACTACGAGCAGTACTTC. This gives the protein CAISELKGGNYEQYF.

This clone appeared a single time. V is TRBV28 and J is TRBJ1-2; 9 bases match TRBD1. Germline V gives CDR1 MDHEN, CDR2 SYDVKM. Trimming removed 3 bases from V and 4 bases from J; junction bases left unmatched: 9. The CDR3 consists of 16 residues. The CDR3, as DNA: TGTGCCAGCAGTTTCCGGACAGGGGCATTGGGCTATGGCTACACCTTC. Protein sequence: CASSFRTGALGYGYTF.

The chain couples TRBV6-6 to TRBJ1-5; D not certain. The CDR3 sequence is 14 residues long. The V end lost 6 bases, the J end lost 2 bases, and 11 bases lay between the germline ends. Germline lookup yields CDR1 MNHNY and CDR2 SVGAGI (reference sequence). CDR3 DNA: TGTGCCAGCAGGGCGGAGGGAGGCAATCAGCCCCAGCATTTT. It codes for CASRAEGGNQPQHF.

V and J are TRBV30 and TRBJ2-1; D is uncertain. CDR1 and CDR2 (germline): GTSNPN, SVGIG (reference sequence). Trimming pared 2 bases from V and 2 bases from J, leaving 10 bases between. The CDR3 spans 14 residues. The CDR3 DNA follows: TGTGCCTGGAGTTGGGGATTTACCTACAATGAGCAGTTCTTC. Translating gives CAWSWGFTYNEQFF.

This chain joins TRBV7-9 and TRBJ1-1; 7 bases are a match to TRBD1. The germline V gene has CDR1 SEHNR and CDR2 FQNEAQ (reference sequence). The CDR3 totals 13 residues. The V segment lost 3 bases and the J segment 6 bases; nucleotides outside the gene matches: 4. The CDR3 nucleotides read TGTGCCAGCAGCTTTACAGGGGTCGCTGAAGCTTTCTTT. Protein: CASSFTGVAEAFF.

The chain carries TRBV7-2 and TRBJ2-7; the D gene is possibly TRBD2 (6 bases). The germline gives CDR1 SGHTA, CDR2 FQGNSA. Deletions cut 4 bases from V and 1 base from J, with 11 bases between. The CDR3 runs 14 residues. The CDR3 is CASSSQGGSYEQYF. The CDR3 DNA sequence: TGTGCCAGCAGCTCCCAGGGAGGATCCTACGAGCAGTACTTC. Combining the CDR3 with reference TRBV7-2 and TRBJ2-7 gives the whole variable domain GAGVSQSPSNKVTEKGKDVELRCDPISGHTALYWYRQSLGQGLEFLIYFQGNSAPDKSGLPSDRFSAERTGGSVSTLTIQRTQQEDSAVYLCASSSQGGSYEQYFGPGTRLTVT.

The chain recombines TRBV7-9 with TRBJ1-1, with 9 bases fitting TRBD1. The junction had 5 bases not matched to a gene; V was cut back by 5 bases and J by 1 base. Germline-derived CDR1 and CDR2 are SEHNR and FQNEAQ (reference sequence). This CDR3 spans 15 amino acids. This chain's CDR3 is CASSPGTGRNTEAFF. The CDR3, as DNA: TGTGCCAGCAGCCCTGGGACAGGGAGGAACACTGAAGCTTTCTTT.

The rearrangement links TRBV21-1 to TRBJ1-2. TRBV21-1 counts as a pseudogene. The CDR3 runs 11 residues. The CDR3 loop reads CASLGRQAYTF. The CDR3 coding sequence is TGTGCCAGCCTGGGACGCCAGGCCTACACCTTC.

The chain is built from TRBV5-1 and TRBJ1-1; 7 bases align to TRBD1. The CDR3 has 16 amino acids. J was trimmed by 2 bases and V by 1 base; bases with no gene match: 8. In germline, CDR1 is SGHRS, CDR2 YFSETQ. CDR3 residues: CASSLPAGGGNTEAFF. CDR3 in DNA: TGCGCCAGCAGCTTGCCGGCAGGGGGAGGAAACACTGAAGCTTTCTTT.

Here the CDR3 DNA reads TGTGCCAGCAGCTTACCAGGCCCTCAGCCCCAGCATTTT. As protein: CASSLPGPQPQHF. The J gene is TRBJ1-5, the V gene TRBV7-8; D not resolved. The V end lost 2 bases, the J end lost 6 bases, and 8 bases lay between the germline ends. The CDR3 is 13 residues long. Germline V gene data show CDR1 as SGHVS and CDR2 as FQNEAQ. The variable domain in full, completed from reference TRBV7-8 and TRBJ1-5, reads GAGVSQSPRYKVAKRGQDVALRCDPISGHVSLFWYQQALGQGPEFLTYFQNEAQLDKSGLPSDRFFAERPEGSVSTLKIQRTQQEDSAVYLCASSLPGPQPQHFGDGTRLSIL.